Each of the 20 T cell receptor beta chains below was sequenced from the same sample in a study of cytomegalovirus exposure and HLA in healthy donors. 60 Vbeta and 13 Jbeta primers were used in PCR. The protocol was immunoSEQ multiplex PCR, while the TCRdb copy is restricted to in-frame clones and leaves out a portion. This sample has about 110,000 clones; less than 85% occur once, and the top ten carry roughly 13%. The sequenced sample was PBMCs. The receptors were sampled from a man aged 30 to 39 in good health and CMV-seropositive.

This chain links TRBV4-1 with TRBJ2-5; D ambiguous. Germline V lookup: CDR1 MGHRA, CDR2 YSYEKL. The CDR3 extends over 15 amino acids. The V and J ends lost 0 bases and 2 bases respectively, with 10 bases between them. The CDR3 spells CASSQELPTQETQYF. The DNA of the CDR3 is TGCGCCAGCAGCCAAGAGCTTCCGACTCAAGAGACCCAGTACTTC.

This clone has only one observation. The V call is TRBV2, the J call TRBJ2-3; 11 bases are a match to TRBD2. The germline V gene encodes CDR1 SNHLY and CDR2 FYNNEI. The ends lost 8 bases at V and 4 bases at J; junction bases unmatched: 11. The CDR3 is 16 residues long. The CDR3 spells CASRGPMGLAADTQYF. The DNA for the CDR3 is TGTGCCAGCCGAGGACCCATGGGACTAGCGGCAGATACGCAGTATTTT.

A single count supports this clone. Other DNA sequences within the sample encode an identical CDR3. V usage is TRBV28 and J usage is TRBJ1-2; 7 nucleotides line up with TRBD1. V shed 5 bases and J 3 bases; nucleotides not matched to a gene: 3. CDR3 length: 13 residues. Germline-derived CDR1 and CDR2 are MDHEN and SYDVKM. CDR3 bases: TGTGCCAGCAGTCCCGGGACAGACTATGGCTACACCTTC. Translation: CASSPGTDYGYTF.

Only one count was recorded for this clone. This sequence joins TRBV7-8 and TRBJ1-1, with D maybe TRBD1 (6 bases). Germline CDR1 and CDR2: SGHVS and FQNEAQ. The length of the CDR3 is 16 residues. V was clipped by 5 bases and J by 2 bases, with 18 bases between them. The CDR3 DNA sequence: TGTGCCAGCAGCCCTCAGAGGACAGCCGGAAACACTGAAGCTTTCTTT. Residues: CASSPQRTAGNTEAFF.

V gene TRBV7-9 combines with J gene TRBJ2-3; 7 bases agree with TRBD2. Germline assignment: CDR1 SEHNR and CDR2 FQNEAQ (reference sequence). V trimming: 4 bases; J trimming: 2 bases; junction bases outside the gene matches: 12. The CDR3 extends over 17 amino acids. The DNA of the CDR3 is TGTGCCAGCAGCTCCCACCCGCTAGCGGTAGACACAGATACGCAGTATTTT. Encoded protein: CASSSHPLAVDTDTQYF.

CDR3 region: CASTGGGAMGYTF. For the CDR3, the DNA is TGTGCCAGCACCGGCGGGGGGGCGATGGGCTACACCTTC. The rearrangement joins TRBV25-1 to TRBJ1-2; a weak D match, TRBD1 (6 bases). The CDR3 spans 13 residues. V was cut by 7 bases and J by 8 bases, with 17 bases left in between. CDR1 and CDR2 from the germline V gene are MGHDK and SYGVNS.

This chain uses TRBV28 with TRBJ2-7, with D maybe TRBD2 (5 bases). This CDR3 contains 12 residues. The germline CDR1 and CDR2 sequences are MDHEN and SYDVKM. V lost 3 bases to trimming and J lost 6 bases, with 9 bases between them. The CDR3: CASSFAGREQYF. CDR3 bases: TGTGCCAGCAGTTTTGCGGGTCGCGAGCAGTACTTC.

The V call is TRBV7-2, the J call TRBJ1-2, with TRBD1 identical over 7 bases. Per the germline V gene, CDR1 is SGHTA and CDR2 is FQGNSA. This CDR3 comprises 13 residues. J gave up 8 bases and V 2 bases, and 5 bases lay outside the gene matches. The CDR3 coding sequence is TGTGCCAGCAGCTTACTGACAGGGTTCGGCTACACCTTC. It encodes CASSLLTGFGYTF.

This clone was counted between two and nine times. This chain connects TRBV11-2 to TRBJ1-6; no clear D. Germline CDR1 and CDR2: SGHAT and FQNNGV. Trimming left V 2 bases short and J 9 bases short, with 14 bases between. There are 15 residues in the CDR3. CDR3 residues: CASSLIMEPGSPLHF. Here the CDR3 DNA reads TGTGCCAGCAGCTTAATTATGGAGCCGGGTTCACCCCTCCACTTT.

This chain joins TRBV5-1 and TRBJ2-5; D unclear. The CDR3 contains 14 residues. Trimming took 0 bases from V and 2 from J, leaving 8 bases between them. Per germline, CDR1 SGHRS and CDR2 YFSETQ. The CDR3 loop is CASSLASVQETQYF. For the CDR3, the DNA is TGCGCCAGCAGCTTGGCATCGGTTCAAGAGACCCAGTACTTC.

This chain uses TRBV27 with TRBJ2-3, with 9 bases that match TRBD2. The CDR3 loop spans 14 amino acids. J lost 6 bases, V lost 4 bases, and 5 bases had no gene match. CDR1 is MNHEY, CDR2 SMNVEV, per germline (reference sequence). CDR3 in DNA: TGTGCCAGCAGTTCGCCGGGACTAGCCGATACGCAGTATTTT. It encodes CASSSPGLADTQYF.

CDR3 sequence: CASSPLQGSLSYEQYF. CDR3 in DNA: TGTGCCAGCAGCCCACTACAGGGCTCCCTCTCCTACGAGCAGTACTTC. The V and J genes are TRBV27 and TRBJ2-7; possibly TRBD1 for D (6 bases). Trimming cost V 6 bases and J 0 bases, with 18 bases left between them. There are 16 residues in the CDR3. From germline, CDR1 is MNHEY and CDR2 SMNVEV (reference sequence).

V and J are TRBV9 and TRBJ2-7; 9 nucleotides match TRBD2. The CDR3 length is 18 residues. Germline trimming cut 4 bases from V and 6 bases from J; bases unmatched to any gene: 20. Germline V gene sequence: CDR1 SGDLS, CDR2 YYNGEE. CDR3: CASSPHFLGAGGGAEQYF. DNA of the CDR3: TGTGCCAGCAGCCCCCATTTTCTAGGAGCGGGGGGCGGGGCCGAGCAGTACTTC. Looking up the rest from reference TRBV9 and TRBJ2-7 gives the full variable domain: DSGVTQTPKHLITATGQRVTLRCSPRSGDLSVYWYQQSLDQGLQFLIQYYNGEERAKGNILERFSAQQFPDLHSELNLSSLELGDSALYFCASSPHFLGAGGGAEQYFGPGTRLTVT.

This clone has more than one count but fewer than ten. In nucleotides, the CDR3 is TGTGCCAGCAGTGAGGCGGGGGCGGAGCGCACCGGGGAGCTGTTTTTT. It specifies CASSEAGAERTGELFF. This sequence joins TRBV2 and TRBJ2-2; a possible D gene is TRBD2 (7 bases). V gave up 3 bases and J gave up 4 bases, with 15 bases separating them. The germline gives CDR1 SNHLY, CDR2 FYNNEI. This CDR3 is built from 16 residues.

The rearrangement uses TRBV5-4 and TRBJ2-1, with 8 positions matching TRBD2. Losses at the gene ends were 5 bases for V and 8 bases for J; bases not matched to a gene: 9. CDR3 length: 14 amino acids. Germline values: CDR1 SGHNT, CDR2 YYREEE (reference sequence). CDR3 loop: CASSGGGPRDEQFF. In DNA, the CDR3 is TGTGCCAGCAGTGGCGGGGGGCCGCGGGATGAGCAGTTCTTC.

The chain recombines TRBV27 with TRBJ2-5, with D possibly matching TRBD1 (5 bases). V lost 2 bases, J lost 12 bases, and 10 bases lay in between. The V gene's germline CDR1 is MNHEY and CDR2 SMNVEV (reference sequence). CDR3 length: 11 amino acids. CDR3 amino acids: CASSLGAEKYF. The DNA for the CDR3 is TGTGCCAGCAGTTTAGGGGCGGAAAAGTACTTC.

CDR3 loop: CASDRDGSGELFF. The CDR3 region has the DNA TGTGCCAGTGACAGGGATGGTTCCGGGGAGCTGTTTTTT. The chain couples TRBV19 to TRBJ2-2, with 7 positions matching TRBD1. Per the germline V gene, CDR1 is LNHDA and CDR2 is SQIVND (reference sequence). CDR3 length equals 13 residues. J was trimmed by 6 bases and V by 8 bases; bases with no gene match: 6.

The chain is built from TRBV19 and TRBJ1-4; 8 positions agree with TRBD1. The V segment lost 2 bases and the J segment 8 bases; nucleotides outside the gene matches: 16. CDR3 length: 18 amino acids. Germline V gives CDR1 LNHDA, CDR2 SQIVND (reference sequence). CDR3 coding DNA: TGTGCCAGTAGTATAAGCCCGGACAGGGCAAGATCTTCGGAAAAACTGTTTTTT. Translated: CASSISPDRARSSEKLFF.

This clone was seen once. The J gene is TRBJ2-1, the V gene TRBV7-3, with TRBD2 matching over 8 bases. The germline V gene encodes CDR1 SGHTA and CDR2 FQGTGA. Trimming took 5 bases from V and 5 from J; bases not matched to a gene: 5. CDR3 length equals 14 residues. The CDR3 reads CASSENSGDNEQFF. The CDR3 bases are TGTGCCAGCAGCGAAAATAGCGGGGACAATGAGCAGTTCTTC.

This clone was observed a handful of times. The genes are TRBV9 and TRBJ1-1; 7 bases agree with TRBD1. Germline CDR1 SGDLS, CDR2 YYNGEE. V shed 3 bases, J shed 0 bases, and the junction held 14 bases outside the gene matches. The CDR3 covers 18 residues. CDR3: CASSEIQGRRMMNTEAFF. The CDR3 coding sequence is TGTGCCAGCAGCGAAATACAGGGGAGACGGATGATGAACACTGAAGCTTTCTTT.